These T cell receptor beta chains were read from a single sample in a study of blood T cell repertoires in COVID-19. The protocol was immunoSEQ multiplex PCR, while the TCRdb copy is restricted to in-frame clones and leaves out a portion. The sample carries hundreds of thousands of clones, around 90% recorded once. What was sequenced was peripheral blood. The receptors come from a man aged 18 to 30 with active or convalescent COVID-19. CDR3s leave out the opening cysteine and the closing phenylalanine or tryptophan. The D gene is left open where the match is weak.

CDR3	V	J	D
ASSFVIQNKRGYGYT	TRBV5-4	TRBJ1-2	NA
ASSYPGQNYNEQF	TRBV6-2/TRBV6-3	TRBJ2-1	TRBD1
ASSFPLDHTDTQY	TRBV7-2	TRBJ2-3	NA
ASSPPGSSYNEQF	TRBV11-2	TRBJ2-1	NA
ASRSGTGLEKLF	TRBV7-9	TRBJ1-4	TRBD1
ASSFRQGAYPIEETQY	TRBV5-5	TRBJ2-5	TRBD1
ASSQTDKGGYT	TRBV2	TRBJ1-2	NA
ASSLAGQGNQPQH	TRBV27	TRBJ1-5	TRBD1
ASSFSTGSDTQY	TRBV6-5	TRBJ2-3	NA
ASSIVLRNSPLH	TRBV19	TRBJ1-6	NA
ASSRTRDRGDTIY	TRBV27	TRBJ1-3	TRBD1
ASSLGLGEAYEQY	TRBV11-2	TRBJ2-7	NA
ATSDGTGLNRNNEQF	TRBV24-1	TRBJ2-1	TRBD1
ASSPRQGAST	TRBV19	TRBJ1-2	TRBD1
ASSRTGGRDSVAF	TRBV18	TRBJ1-1	NA
ASSRGQGEAGGYT	TRBV2	TRBJ1-2	TRBD1
ASSIGGTPNYGYT	TRBV19	TRBJ1-2	NA
ASSRPMMGGSYEQY	TRBV6-2/TRBV6-3	TRBJ2-7	NA
ASRLDRGNEKLF	TRBV6-5	TRBJ1-4	TRBD1
ASSPTPRTVRSVGYT	TRBV11-2	TRBJ1-2	NA
ASSQDARTYNEQF	TRBV4-1	TRBJ2-1	NA
ASSQELGQYYGYT	TRBV7-9	TRBJ1-2	TRBD1
ASSYWLQYNSPLH	TRBV6-5	TRBJ1-6	NA
ASSLTGASYGYT	TRBV6-5	TRBJ1-2	TRBD1
ASSSRGDEQF	TRBV7-9	TRBJ2-1	NA